These 17 T cell receptor beta chains came from one sample sequenced in a study of blood T cell repertoires in COVID-19 (dated by TCRdb to between 2020 and 2021). Library creation used the immunoSEQ multiplex PCR assay. The clones in this table, taken by TCRdb from immuneACCESS, are in-frame only. Not every clone is retained; where verified, under half of the shortfall comes from an unresolved V gene, and the cause of the rest is unknown. Here the sample has some 200,000 clones; more than 75% occur a single time. The biggest ten clones account for roughly 12% of the sample. Sequencing used peripheral blood. The receptors come from a woman aged 40 to 49 with acute or convalescent COVID-19.

The chain recombines TRBV14 with TRBJ2-2; D is uncertain. Germline-derived CDR1 and CDR2 are SGHDN and FVKESK. V was trimmed by 0 bases and J by 4 bases, leaving 12 bases between them. The CDR3 sequence is 16 residues long. The CDR3 coding sequence is TGTGCCAGCAGCCAAGATAGAGGAGCCTTCACCGGGGAGCTGTTTTTT. Its protein is CASSQDRGAFTGELFF.

This clone was observed once. The rearrangement joins TRBV7-8 to TRBJ1-4; TRBD1 agrees at 9 bases. Per the germline V gene, CDR1 is SGHVS and CDR2 is FQNEAQ. J gave up 6 bases and V 5 bases, and 10 bases lay outside the gene matches. This CDR3 has 16 amino acids. In DNA, the CDR3 is TGTGCCAGCAGCCCCCGACAGGGGGATAAATATGAAAAACTGTTTTTT. Translation: CASSPRQGDKYEKLFF. Filled out from reference TRBV7-8 and TRBJ1-4, the complete variable domain reads GAGVSQSPRYKVAKRGQDVALRCDPISGHVSLFWYQQALGQGPEFLTYFQNEAQLDKSGLPSDRFFAERPEGSVSTLKIQRTQQEDSAVYLCASSPRQGDKYEKLFFGSGTQLSVL.

This chain joins TRBV5-5 and TRBJ2-7, with a possible D match to TRBD1 (6 bases). The germline V gene has CDR1 SGHKS and CDR2 YYEKEE (reference sequence). The CDR3 loop spans 15 amino acids. Trimming pared 0 bases from V and 0 bases from J, leaving 10 bases between. CDR3 residues: CASSLGGQYSYEQYF. Written as DNA, the CDR3 is TGTGCCAGCAGCTTGGGAGGACAGTACTCCTACGAGCAGTACTTC. Together with reference TRBV5-5 and TRBJ2-7, the CDR3 gives the full variable domain: DAGVTQSPTHLIKTRGQQVTLRCSPISGHKSVSWYQQVLGQGPQFIFQYYEKEERGRGNFPDRFSARQFPNYSSELNVNALLLGDSALYLCASSLGGQYSYEQYFGPGTRLTVT.

The J gene is TRBJ2-3, the V gene TRBV5-1; 7 bases match TRBD2. This CDR3 has 18 amino acids. Germline CDR1 and CDR2: SGHRS and YFSETQ. J lost 7 bases, V lost 2 bases, and 19 bases had no gene match. CDR3 nucleotides: TGCGCCAGCAGCTTTCCTCGGACTGGCGGGGGAGAAGGGAATACGCAGTATTTT. It is translated as CASSFPRTGGGEGNTQYF.

This clone was picked up a small number of times. The rearrangement joins TRBV4-3 to TRBJ2-7, with 7 positions matching TRBD2. CDR3 length: 15 amino acids. The germline V gene encodes CDR1 LGHNA and CDR2 YSLEER. Trimming cost V 4 bases and J 2 bases; bases outside gene matches: 8. CDR3 loop: CASSPGLSGTYEQYF. CDR3 DNA sequence: TGCGCCAGCAGCCCAGGACTAAGCGGGACCTACGAGCAGTACTTC.

The rearrangement links TRBV18 to TRBJ2-1, with 12 bases identical to TRBD2. J gave up 7 bases and V 3 bases, and 10 bases lay outside the gene matches. Germline CDR1 KGHSH, CDR2 LQKENI. The CDR3 spans 17 residues. CDR3 sequence: CASSPNRGLAGANEQFF. The CDR3 DNA reads as TGTGCCAGCTCACCTAACAGGGGACTAGCGGGCGCAAATGAGCAGTTCTTC.

The CDR3 region is CASSFRRAGDEQFF. CDR3 coding DNA: TGTGCCAGCAGCTTCCGGCGAGCGGGCGATGAGCAGTTCTTC. The J gene is TRBJ2-1, the V gene TRBV7-6; tentative D call: TRBD2 (6 bases). Trimming removed 3 bases at V and 8 bases at J, with 14 bases between. The CDR3 is 14 residues long. Per germline, CDR1 SGHVS and CDR2 FNYEAQ.

This clone has just one count. The chain uses TRBV6-5 and TRBJ1-1; D ambiguous. In germline, CDR1 is MNHEY, CDR2 SVGAGI. The germline V and J ends were trimmed by 11 bases and 7 bases, with 14 bases remaining between them. CDR3 length: 11 amino acids. CDR3 protein: CASWRALEAFF. CDR3 coding DNA: TGTGCCTCATGGCGGGCCCTTGAAGCTTTCTTT.

The chain is built from TRBV27 and TRBJ2-7; 7 bases are a match to TRBD1. CDR3 length: 13 amino acids. V dropped 5 bases and J dropped 6; count of bases not matched to a gene: 7. The germline gives CDR1 MNHEY, CDR2 SMNVEV (reference sequence). The CDR3: CASSQWDRLEQYF. Written as DNA, the CDR3 is TGTGCCAGCAGTCAGTGGGACAGACTCGAGCAGTACTTC.

The chain combines TRBV18 with TRBJ2-1; TRBD2 agrees at 10 bases. Germline CDR1 is KGHSH and CDR2 is LQKENI. The trim removed 1 base at V and 6 bases at J, leaving 3 bases unmatched. The CDR3 runs to 15 residues. CDR3: CASSPLAGGINEQFF. CDR3 DNA: TGTGCCAGCTCACCACTAGCGGGAGGTATCAATGAGCAGTTCTTC.

The rearrangement joins TRBV4-3 to TRBJ2-2; 7 nucleotides line up with TRBD1. This CDR3 region has 15 residues. The trim removed 1 base at V and 4 bases at J, leaving 3 bases unmatched. Germline V gives CDR1 LGHNA, CDR2 YSLEER. CDR3 sequence: CASSQGQGGTGELFF. CDR3 DNA sequence: TGCGCCAGCAGCCAAGGACAGGGCGGCACCGGGGAGCTGTTTTTT.

V usage is TRBV3-1 (or the pseudogene TRBV3-2) and J usage is TRBJ2-2; no clear D. Germline CDR1 and CDR2: LGHDT and YNNKEL (reference sequence). This CDR3 has 12 amino acids. The V gene lost 5 bases and the J gene lost 5 bases, with 6 bases spanning the gap. CDR3 sequence reads: CASSKTTGELFF. The CDR3 nucleotides read TGTGCCAGCAGCAAGACTACCGGGGAGCTGTTTTTT.

The V gene is TRBV5-1, the J gene TRBJ2-3, with 9 nucleotides matching TRBD2. The CDR3 spans 17 residues. Germline V CDR1 and CDR2: SGHRS, YFSETQ. After removal of 7 bases from V and 3 bases from J, the junction contained 15 bases not matched to a gene. The CDR3 DNA reads TGCGCCAGCCATGGGGGGTTAGCGGGGGCCGGGACAGATACGCAGTATTTT. Its translation: CASHGGLAGAGTDTQYF.

The chain combines TRBV9 with TRBJ1-2, with D possibly matching TRBD1 (5 bases). V was clipped by 0 bases and J by 4 bases, with 16 bases between them. The CDR3 has 16 residues. CDR1 SGDLS and CDR2 YYNGEE come from the germline V gene. The CDR3 sequence is CASSVEGGTEIYGYTF. The CDR3 coding sequence is TGTGCCAGCAGCGTAGAAGGCGGGACTGAGATCTATGGCTACACCTTC.

The rearrangement joins TRBV6-1 to TRBJ1-2; possibly TRBD1 for D (6 bases). The CDR3 spans 16 residues. The V gene lost 4 bases and the J gene lost 4 bases, with 19 bases spanning the gap. In germline, CDR1 is MNHNS, CDR2 SASEGT. CDR3: CASSVYSVDSRYGYTF. The CDR3 nucleotides are TGTGCCAGCAGTGTCTATTCCGTGGACAGCCGCTATGGCTACACCTTC.

This chain uses TRBV5-1 with TRBJ2-7; a possible D gene is TRBD1 (6 bases). Germline V gives CDR1 SGHRS, CDR2 YFSETQ. This CDR3 has 15 residues. The V gene lost 5 bases and the J gene lost 1 base, with 16 bases spanning the gap. This CDR3 is CASRKYREDSYEQYF. DNA of the CDR3: TGCGCCAGCAGAAAGTACAGGGAAGATTCCTACGAGCAGTACTTC.

The genes are TRBV2 and TRBJ2-7, with D possibly matching TRBD2 (5 bases). The V gene's germline CDR1 is SNHLY and CDR2 FYNNEI. Trimming shortened V by 3 bases and J by 1 base, and 19 bases separated the two germline ends. The CDR3 loop spans 17 amino acids. The CDR3 loop reads CASSDTTSSHLSYEQYF. In DNA, the CDR3 is TGTGCCAGCAGTGATACCACTAGTTCACATTTGTCCTACGAGCAGTACTTC.